These 7 T cell receptor beta chains came from one sample sequenced in a study of T cells in Graves' hyperthyroidism and ophthalmopathy. Amplified regions were TCR beta CDR3 sequences from RNA transcripts. A set of HTBI primers served as the primers for a first-round RT-PCR of the TCR CDR3. TCRdb re-analysed the multiplex PCR reads in MiXCR, keeping a single row per CDR3 protein. The sample has about 680,000 distinct CDR3 sequences; around a third are singletons. Sequenced material: blood. Source of these receptors: a woman between 40 and 50 years old with Graves' hyperthyroidism.

With regard to this clonotype: Given the absence of the conserved phenylalanine or tryptophan at the CDR3 end, a read error is likely. The CDR3: CASSLGLQETQYL. The DNA for the CDR3 is TGCGCCAGCAGCCTGGGACTCCAAGAGACCCAGTACCTC. The V and J genes are TRBV4-1 and TRBJ2-5; D perhaps matches TRBD2 (6 bases). The CDR3 totals 13 residues. The germline CDR1 and CDR2 sequences are MGHRA and YSYEKL. Trimming left V 4 bases short and J 1 base short, with 7 bases between.

A few counts support this clonotype. The rearrangement joins TRBV12-3 or TRBV12-4 to TRBJ1-1, with unresolved D. The germline V and J ends were trimmed by 8 bases and 4 bases, with 17 bases remaining between them. The CDR3 length is 14 residues. CDR3: CASSLLGKSTEAFF. The CDR3 DNA reads TGTGCCAGCTCGTTGCTGGGGAAGTCCACTGAAGCTTTCTTT.

This clonotype was seen a few times. The chain uses TRBV19 and TRBJ1-2, with unresolved D. The germline V and J ends were trimmed by 3 bases and 4 bases, with 12 bases remaining between them. In germline, CDR1 is LNHDA, CDR2 SQIVND (reference sequence). The CDR3 runs to 14 residues. The CDR3: CASSMGVGSYGYTF. DNA for the CDR3: TGTGCCAGTAGTATGGGAGTGGGGTCCTATGGCTACACCTTC.

The rearrangement uses TRBV12-3 or TRBV12-4 and TRBJ1-6; D call uncertain. V shed 5 bases and J shed 6 bases, with 14 bases lying between them. The CDR3 is made up of 15 amino acids. The CDR3 sequence: CASSPWGAVNSPLHF. The CDR3 DNA reads as TGTGCCAGCAGTCCTTGGGGTGCGGTTAATTCACCCCTCCACTTT.

This clonotype was seen only a few times. The V and J genes are TRBV19 and TRBJ2-7; no clear D gene. V was shortened by 4 bases and J by 0 bases, with 7 bases between the two germline ends. The V gene's germline CDR1 is LNHDA and CDR2 SQIVND (reference sequence). This CDR3 contains 13 residues. This CDR3 is CASSTAHSYEQYF. The DNA of the CDR3 is TGTGCCAGTAGTACGGCCCACTCCTACGAGCAGTACTTC. Together with reference TRBV19 and TRBJ2-7, the CDR3 gives the full variable domain: DGGITQSPKYLFRKEGQNVTLSCEQNLNHDAMYWYRQDPGQGLRLIYYSQIVNDFQKGDIAEGYSVSREKKESFPLTVTSAQKNPTAFYLCASSTAHSYEQYFGPGTRLTVT.

In this sample, this clonotype turned up many times. The gene calls are TRBV29-1 and TRBJ1-1, with 9 bases matching TRBD1. V dropped 4 bases and J dropped 3; count of bases not matched to a gene: 3. CDR1 and CDR2 from the germline V gene are SQVTM and ANQGSEA. The CDR3 spans 13 residues. The chain's CDR3 is CSVVGTGYTEAFF. CDR3 bases: TGCAGCGTTGTAGGGACAGGGTACACTGAAGCTTTCTTT.

This clonotype was detected a few times. The chain links TRBV20-1 to TRBJ1-2; D is uncertain. This CDR3 spans 12 amino acids. Trimming removed 6 bases at V and 5 bases at J, with 13 bases between. Per the germline V gene, CDR1 is DFQATT and CDR2 is SNEGSKA (reference sequence). CDR3 in DNA: TGCAGTGCGAACTCCCTCAGATATGGCTACACCTTC. As protein: CSANSLRYGYTF.